This T cell receptor (beta chain) was profiled in a study of T cell changes during pregnancy in multiple sclerosis. Libraries were prepared by immunoSEQ multiplex PCR; TCRdb keeps only in-frame clonotypes and omits some of them. The sample consists of roughly 40,000 clones, 75% to 95% of them appearing once. CDR1 and CDR2 from the germline V gene are MNHEY and SVGAGI. Trimming left V 2 bases short and J 7 bases short, with 12 bases between. CDR3 length: 15 residues. The chain couples TRBV6-5 to TRBJ1-6; perhaps TRBD1 as D (6 bases). This TCR was sampled from a female donor in good health, enrolled as a control in a pregnancy study. Here the sequenced sample was CD4+ T cells from peripheral blood mononuclear cells, taken in the first trimester of pregnancy. CDR3 DNA: TGTGCCAGCAGTTACGACAGGCAACTAAATTCACCCCTCCACTTT. This encodes CASSYDRQLNSPLHF.